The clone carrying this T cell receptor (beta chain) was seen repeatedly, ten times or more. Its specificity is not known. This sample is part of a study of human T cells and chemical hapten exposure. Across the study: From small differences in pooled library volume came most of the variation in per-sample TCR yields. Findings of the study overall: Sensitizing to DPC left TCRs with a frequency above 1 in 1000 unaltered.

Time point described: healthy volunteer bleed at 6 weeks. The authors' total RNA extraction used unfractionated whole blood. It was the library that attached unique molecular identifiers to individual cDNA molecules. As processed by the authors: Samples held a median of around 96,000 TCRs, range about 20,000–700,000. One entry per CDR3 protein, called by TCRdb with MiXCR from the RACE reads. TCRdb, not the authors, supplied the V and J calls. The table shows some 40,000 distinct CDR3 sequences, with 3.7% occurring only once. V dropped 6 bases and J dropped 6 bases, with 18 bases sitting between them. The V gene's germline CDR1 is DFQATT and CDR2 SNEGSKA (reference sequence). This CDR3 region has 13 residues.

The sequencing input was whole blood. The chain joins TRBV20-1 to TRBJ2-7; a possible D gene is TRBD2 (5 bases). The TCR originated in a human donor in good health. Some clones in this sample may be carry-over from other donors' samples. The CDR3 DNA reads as TGCAGTGCGCTAAGCATAGGAGGTCCCGAGCAGTACTTC. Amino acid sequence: CSALSIGGPEQYF.